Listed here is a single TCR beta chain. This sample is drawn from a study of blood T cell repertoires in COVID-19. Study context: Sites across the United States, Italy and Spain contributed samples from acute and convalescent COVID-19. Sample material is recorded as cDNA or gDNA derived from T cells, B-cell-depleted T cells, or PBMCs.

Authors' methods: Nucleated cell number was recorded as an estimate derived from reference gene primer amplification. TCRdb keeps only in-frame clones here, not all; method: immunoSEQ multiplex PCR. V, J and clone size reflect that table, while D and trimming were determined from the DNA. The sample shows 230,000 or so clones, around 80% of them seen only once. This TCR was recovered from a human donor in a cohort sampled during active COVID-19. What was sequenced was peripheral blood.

The CDR3 nucleotides are TGTGCCAGCAGTTTTCGAGCTAGGAACACTGAAGCTTTCTTT. Protein sequence: CASSFRARNTEAFF. The V and J genes are TRBV28 and TRBJ1-1; D is uncertain. Germline CDR1 and CDR2: MDHEN and SYDVKM. Trimming cost V 3 bases and J 1 base, with 9 bases left between them. This CDR3 has 14 amino acids.